The 8 T cell receptor beta chains reported below all come from one sample, sequenced in a study of T cell repertoires in cytomegalovirus infection. A single record per CDR3 protein comes from TCRdb applying MiXCR to the reads. The sample yields 560,000 or so distinct CDR3 sequences, more than 15% seen once. Sequenced input: CD8+ T cells from PBMCs. These receptors were collected from a human donor in good health (CMV status not recorded). Some clones in this sample may be carry-over from other donors' samples.

A single count supports this clonotype. The chain is built from TRBV3-1 and TRBJ2-7; either TRBD1 or TRBD2 may fit D (5 bases each). V was clipped by 5 bases and J by 3 bases, with 20 bases between them. Germline V gives CDR1 LGHDT, CDR2 YNNKEL (reference sequence). The CDR3 has 16 residues. CDR3 protein: CASSDPTGWGSYEQYF. CDR3 DNA sequence: TGTGCCAGCAGCGACCCGACCGGGTGGGGGAGCTACGAGCAGTACTTC.

There are many counts of this clonotype. V gene TRBV6-5 combines with J gene TRBJ2-1; D gene ambiguous. Germline V gives CDR1 MNHEY, CDR2 SVGAGI. The V and J ends lost 4 bases and 5 bases respectively, with 15 bases between them. The CDR3 has 15 residues. Written as DNA, the CDR3 is TGTGCCAGCAGTTCGAGATCGGTGCCCCACAATGAGCAGTTCTTC. Amino acids: CASSSRSVPHNEQFF.

This clonotype was counted a few times. The chain combines TRBV30 with TRBJ2-1; 10 bases fit TRBD2. Germline assignment: CDR1 GTSNPN and CDR2 SVGIG (reference sequence). The CDR3 is 16 amino acids. The V and J ends lost 3 bases and 4 bases, in that order; junction bases with no gene match: 9. The CDR3 nucleotides are TGTGCCTGGAGCTCGTTAGCGGGAGGCATTTACAATGAGCAGTTCTTC. Translated: CAWSSLAGGIYNEQFF.

At least ten counts were recorded for this clonotype. The rearrangement uses TRBV27 and TRBJ2-7; D might be TRBD2 (6 bases). The CDR3 runs 13 residues. Trimming pared 5 bases from V and 7 bases from J, leaving 15 bases between. Per the germline V gene, CDR1 is MNHEY and CDR2 is SMNVEV (reference sequence). CDR3 region: CASSPTTGREQYF. CDR3 nucleotide sequence: TGTGCCAGCAGTCCCACTACGGGGAGGGAGCAGTACTTC.

Many counts were recorded for this clonotype. The chain joins TRBV20-1 to TRBJ2-3; 12 bases are shared with TRBD2. From germline, CDR1 is DFQATT and CDR2 SNEGSKA (reference sequence). The V gene end was trimmed by 5 bases and the J gene end by 6 bases; junction bases not matched to a gene: 9. The CDR3 runs to 15 residues. This CDR3 is CSAQSTSGSKDTQYF. The CDR3 bases are TGCAGTGCTCAATCGACTAGCGGGAGTAAGGATACGCAGTATTTT.

Regarding this clonotype: With a much larger clone just one base away, this may be a read error. The chain uses TRBV6-6 and TRBJ2-5; maybe TRBD2 (7 bases). This CDR3 has 21 residues. The germline CDR1 and CDR2 sequences are MNHNY and SVGAGI (reference sequence). CDR3 protein: CASSYPPDSGGGSAIQEPQYF. Here the CDR3 DNA reads TGTGCCAGCAGTTACCCGCCGGACAGTGGGGGGGGTAGCGCGATCCAAGAGCCCCAGTACTTC.

Only a few counts were recorded for this clonotype. CDR3 in amino acids: CASTSRRGGQAGANVLTF. CDR3 DNA: TGTGCCAGTACCAGCCGGCGGGGAGGACAGGCTGGGGCCAACGTCCTGACTTTC. This rearrangement joins TRBV9 to TRBJ2-6; weak D call: TRBD1 (7 bases). V was shortened by 8 bases and J by 2 bases, with 23 bases between the two germline ends. CDR1 and CDR2 (germline): SGDLS, YYNGEE. This CDR3 contains 18 residues. Combining the CDR3 with reference TRBV9 and TRBJ2-6 gives the whole variable domain DSGVTQTPKHLITATGQRVTLRCSPRSGDLSVYWYQQSLDQGLQFLIQYYNGEERAKGNILERFSAQQFPDLHSELNLSSLELGDSALYFCASTSRRGGQAGANVLTFGAGSRLTVL.

About this clonotype: This may be a read error, as it is one base from a much larger clone. The CDR3 here is CASNLISRTGELFF. The DNA for the CDR3 is TGTGCCAGCAACTTAATAAGTAGGACCGGGGAGCTGTTTTTT. The chain carries TRBV7-2 and TRBJ2-2; D gene ambiguous. Germline assignment: CDR1 SGHTA and CDR2 FQGNSA. CDR3 length equals 14 residues.